This entry lists 26 T cell receptor beta chains sequenced from one sample in a study of Ad26.COV2.S vaccination and SARS-CoV-2 variants. Treatment noted: some 19 received Ad26.COV2.S at low or high dose, single or two shots; roughly five received placebo; per-sample allocation not given. Samples came from day 63 after the first vaccine or placebo injection. The data were produced by immunoSEQ multiplex PCR, yet TCRdb's version contains in-frame clones alone and is incomplete. The sample gives some 340,000 clones, about 82% of which show up once; roughly 2.1% is in the top ten. This specimen consisted of peripheral blood, obtained in a trial of Ad26.COV2.S vaccine versus placebo. These receptors were taken from a person aged 18 to 59 who received the Ad26.COV2.S COVID-19 vaccine or a placebo.

The chain joins TRBV7-2 to TRBJ1-3; D gene uncertain. The CDR3 runs 13 residues. The V end was cut by 6 bases, the J end by 4 bases, with 10 bases between. Germline loops: CDR1 SGHTA, CDR2 FQGNSA. Here the CDR3 DNA reads TGTGCCAGCAGTTTTGACTTGGGAAACACCATATATTTT. It translates to CASSFDLGNTIYF.

The genes are TRBV6-2 or TRBV6-3 and TRBJ1-1; 7 bases are shared with TRBD1. This CDR3 is 18 amino acids long. Trimming took 0 bases from V and 4 from J; bases not matched to a gene: 14. Germline CDR1 reads MNHEY; CDR2 reads SVGEGT. In nucleotides, the CDR3 is TGTGCCAGCAGTTACTCCTTTACGAACAAGTACAGGGGCACTGAAGCTTTCTTT. Its translation is CASSYSFTNKYRGTEAFF.

The chain combines TRBV2 with TRBJ1-1, with D hard to call. The length of the CDR3 is 14 residues. Germline assignment: CDR1 SNHLY and CDR2 FYNNEI. Trimming removed 7 bases from V and 4 bases from J, with 16 bases in between. CDR3 amino acids: CASTGVAISTEAFF. CDR3 DNA sequence: TGTGCCAGCACCGGGGTAGCGATAAGCACTGAAGCTTTCTTT.

The chain's CDR3 is CASSPAGGESETQYF. The CDR3 coding sequence is TGTGCCAGCAGCCCGGCTGGGGGGGAGTCAGAGACCCAGTACTTC. The chain recombines TRBV3-1 (or the pseudogene TRBV3-2) with TRBJ2-5; 7 bases fit TRBD2. The CDR3 is made up of 15 amino acids. The germline gives CDR1 LGHDT, CDR2 YNNKEL (reference sequence). V dropped 4 bases and J dropped 4; count of bases not matched to a gene: 9.

V usage is TRBV5-1 and J usage is TRBJ1-2, with a tentative D call TRBD1 (5 bases). V was shortened by 1 base and J by 1 base, with 8 bases between the two germline ends. The CDR3 totals 14 residues. Germline V lookup: CDR1 SGHRS, CDR2 YFSETQ. The CDR3 region has the DNA TGCGCCAGCAGCTTGTTAGACAGTAACTATGGCTACACCTTC. Translation: CASSLLDSNYGYTF.

Here the CDR3 DNA reads TGTGCCAGCAGCCAGAGCGGGTTCTACAATGAGCAGTTCTTC. This codes for CASSQSGFYNEQFF. The J gene is TRBJ2-1, the V gene TRBV7-8; perhaps TRBD2 as D (6 bases). The germline V gene has CDR1 SGHVS and CDR2 FQNEAQ. This CDR3 spans 14 amino acids. The germline V and J ends were trimmed by 5 bases and 3 bases, with 11 bases remaining between them.

The chain is built from TRBV15 and TRBJ1-3; D gene uncertain. V was pared by 0 bases and J by 4 bases, with 10 bases between. Germline CDR1 is LNHNV and CDR2 is YYDKDF (reference sequence). The CDR3 length is 15 residues. The CDR3 reads CATSRDLSIGNTIYF. Here the CDR3 DNA reads TGTGCCACCAGCAGAGATCTCAGTATCGGAAACACCATATATTTT.

The chain has TRBV6-5 and TRBJ1-1, with D maybe TRBD1 (6 bases). The V end lost 6 bases, the J end lost 0 bases, and 8 bases lay between the germline ends. The CDR3 covers 13 residues. Germline V CDR1 and CDR2: MNHEY, SVGAGI. CDR3 residues: CASRRTVNTEAFF. The CDR3 DNA follows: TGTGCCAGCAGGAGGACAGTGAACACTGAAGCTTTCTTT.

The chain couples TRBV3-1 (or the pseudogene TRBV3-2) to TRBJ2-5; TRBD2 matches at 11 bases. Germline assignment: CDR1 LGHDT and CDR2 YNNKEL (reference sequence). CDR3 size: 17 residues. Trimming took 0 bases from V and 3 from J; bases not matched to a gene: 6. The CDR3 loop reads CASSQDRGLAGEETQYF. In DNA, the CDR3 is TGTGCCAGCAGCCAAGATAGAGGACTAGCGGGTGAAGAGACCCAGTACTTC.

This clone was picked up one time. This chain uses TRBV19 with TRBJ1-6, with D possibly matching TRBD1 (5 bases). V lost 2 bases to trimming and J lost 5 bases, with 10 bases between them. Germline V gene data show CDR1 as LNHDA and CDR2 as SQIVND (reference sequence). The CDR3 has 15 residues. The CDR3 loop is CASSIRGNDNSPLHF. The DNA for the CDR3 is TGTGCCAGTAGTATAAGGGGAAACGATAATTCACCCCTCCACTTT.

The chain employs TRBV9 and TRBJ2-1, with 10 positions matching TRBD2. The CDR3 sequence is 16 residues long. The V gene's germline CDR1 is SGDLS and CDR2 YYNGEE. The V and J ends lost 0 bases and 3 bases, in that order; junction bases with no gene match: 3. As DNA, the CDR3 is TGTGCCAGCAGCGTAGGACTAGCGGGCGGCTACAATGAGCAGTTCTTC. As protein: CASSVGLAGGYNEQFF. Combining the CDR3 with reference TRBV9 and TRBJ2-1 gives the whole variable domain DSGVTQTPKHLITATGQRVTLRCSPRSGDLSVYWYQQSLDQGLQFLIQYYNGEERAKGNILERFSAQQFPDLHSELNLSSLELGDSALYFCASSVGLAGGYNEQFFGPGTRLTVL.

CDR3 bases: TGTGCCAGCAGTCCACAGGGCCCCTCCGATACCTACACTGAAGCTTTCTTT. Amino acid sequence: CASSPQGPSDTYTEAFF. V is TRBV9 and J is TRBJ1-1; maybe TRBD1 (6 bases). CDR1 is SGDLS, CDR2 YYNGEE, per germline. V was shortened by 5 bases and J by 3 bases, with 23 bases between the two germline ends. CDR3 length: 17 residues.

This sequence joins TRBV5-1 and TRBJ2-1; D is uncertain. Germline assignment: CDR1 SGHRS and CDR2 YFSETQ. The CDR3 has 12 residues. Trimming took 2 bases from V and 15 from J, leaving 15 bases between them. The CDR3 region is CASSLGSSEVFF. Here the CDR3 DNA reads TGCGCCAGCAGCTTAGGATCTAGTGAGGTGTTCTTC.

This clone was seen a few times. At one end the junction does not follow the germline gene, possibly because of a read error. The same CDR3 also results from other DNA sequences found in this sample. The V gene is TRBV18, the J gene TRBJ1-5; 9 bases are shared with TRBD1. There are 14 residues in the CDR3. Looked up from germline, CDR1 is KGHSH and CDR2 is LQKENI. CDR3: CASSPQGADQPQHF. CDR3 in DNA: TGTGCCAGCTCGCCACAGGGGGCCGATCAGCCCCAGCATTTT. Together with reference TRBV18 and TRBJ1-5, the CDR3 gives the full variable domain: NAGVMQNPRHLVRRRGQEARLRCSPMKGHSHVYWYRQLPEEGLKFMVYLQKENIIDESGMPKERFSAEFPKEGPSILRIQQVVRGDSAAYFCASSPQGADQPQHFGDGTRLSIL.

The J gene is TRBJ2-5, the V gene TRBV15, with 8 nucleotides matching TRBD1. Trimming cost V 5 bases and J 5 bases; bases outside gene matches: 13. CDR1 and CDR2 (germline): LNHNV, YYDKDF (reference sequence). This CDR3 comprises 16 residues. The CDR3 protein is CATSGLPAGGRETQYF. The CDR3 DNA sequence: TGTGCCACCAGCGGGCTTCCGGCAGGGGGCAGGGAGACCCAGTACTTC.

The chain uses TRBV30 and TRBJ1-4; tentative D call: TRBD1 (5 bases). Germline CDR1 is GTSNPN and CDR2 is SVGIG (reference sequence). V lost 0 bases, J lost 6 bases, and 11 bases lay in between. The CDR3 has 14 residues. The CDR3 spells CAWSVRAGHEKLFF. The CDR3 DNA is TGTGCCTGGAGTGTCAGGGCCGGCCATGAAAAACTGTTTTTT.

The chain is built from TRBV15 and TRBJ2-1; no definite D call. Trimming left V 2 bases short and J 4 bases short, with 6 bases between. Germline V gives CDR1 LNHNV, CDR2 YYDKDF (reference sequence). This CDR3 contains 13 residues. The CDR3 DNA is TGTGCCACCAGCAGACCCGATTACAATGAGCAGTTCTTC. It translates to CATSRPDYNEQFF.

The J gene is TRBJ1-4, the V gene TRBV27, with D tentatively TRBD1 (6 bases). The V end was cut by 1 base, the J end by 7 bases, with 10 bases between. The CDR3 is 14 amino acids. CDR1 and CDR2 (germline): MNHEY, SMNVEV (reference sequence). This CDR3 reads CASSLFRGSEKLFF. CDR3 in DNA: TGTGCCAGCAGTTTATTCAGGGGAAGTGAAAAACTGTTTTTT.

The rearrangement joins TRBV7-9 to TRBJ2-2; D may be TRBD1 (6 bases). V lost 4 bases, J lost 2 bases, and 14 bases lay in between. Germline V CDR1 and CDR2: SEHNR, FQNEAQ (reference sequence). This CDR3 has 16 residues. The CDR3 DNA is TGTGCCAGCAGCTCATACGGGACACCAAACACCGGGGAGCTGTTTTTT. As protein: CASSSYGTPNTGELFF.

The chain recombines TRBV7-9 with TRBJ1-1; the match to TRBD1 covers 8 bases. This CDR3 comprises 13 residues. The trim removed 5 bases at V and 10 bases at J, leaving 9 bases unmatched. The germline gives CDR1 SEHNR, CDR2 FQNEAQ (reference sequence). The CDR3 sequence: CASSPRTGFGAFF. In nucleotides, the CDR3 is TGTGCCAGCAGCCCCCGGACAGGGTTCGGAGCTTTCTTT.

The rearrangement joins TRBV6-4 to TRBJ2-1, with TRBD2 as a possible D gene (6 bases). The V end lost 5 bases, the J end lost 4 bases, and 15 bases lay between the germline ends. The germline gives CDR1 MRHNA, CDR2 SNTAGT. The CDR3 is made up of 15 amino acids. This CDR3 is CASSHGSGRYNEQFF. For the CDR3, the DNA is TGTGCCAGCAGTCACGGATCAGGGAGGTACAATGAGCAGTTCTTC.

The DNA of the CDR3 is TGTGCCAGCAGCTCCCCCGGCAGATCCAATGAGCAGTTCTTC. Amino acids: CASSSPGRSNEQFF. The chain has TRBV11-1 and TRBJ2-1; D is ambiguous. Trimming stripped 4 bases from V and 6 bases from J, with 13 bases between. There are 14 residues in the CDR3. The germline gives CDR1 SGHAT, CDR2 FQDESV (reference sequence).

This clone was found once. This sequence joins TRBV19 and TRBJ2-7; D might be TRBD1 or TRBD2, each matching 5 bases. CDR1 is LNHDA, CDR2 SQIVND, per germline (reference sequence). This CDR3 has 18 residues. Trimming removed 1 base from V and 4 bases from J, with 23 bases in between. CDR3 nucleotide sequence: TGTGCCAGTAGTATAGTTTTCGTGGGGACCACACAAACTTACGAGCAGTACTTC. As protein: CASSIVFVGTTQTYEQYF.

The V gene is TRBV25-1, the J gene TRBJ1-2, with D hard to call. CDR3 size: 12 residues. Germline V gene data show CDR1 as MGHDK and CDR2 as SYGVNS. The V and J ends lost 2 bases and 4 bases respectively, with 5 bases between them. In DNA, the CDR3 is TGTGCCAGCAGTGAACAGCTCTATGGCTACACCTTC. Protein sequence: CASSEQLYGYTF.

V and J are TRBV3-1 (or the pseudogene TRBV3-2) and TRBJ2-5; D call uncertain. Germline V gene data show CDR1 as LGHDT and CDR2 as YNNKEL (reference sequence). This CDR3 region has 11 residues. Trimming shortened V by 5 bases and J by 1 base, and 2 bases separated the two germline ends. Here the CDR3 DNA reads TGTGCCAGCAGCTCCCAAGAGACCCAGTACTTC. Translating gives CASSSQETQYF.

V usage is TRBV3-1 (or the pseudogene TRBV3-2) and J usage is TRBJ2-5, with TRBD2 matching over 10 bases. This CDR3 is built from 16 residues. The ends lost 4 bases at V and 1 base at J; junction bases unmatched: 6. Germline assignment: CDR1 LGHDT and CDR2 YNNKEL (reference sequence). The CDR3 region is CASSLFSGGFQETQYF. The CDR3 nucleotides are TGTGCCAGCAGCCTTTTTAGCGGGGGGTTCCAAGAGACCCAGTACTTC.